Listed below are T cell receptor beta chains from one sample, sequenced in a study of shared clonotypes between healthy human individuals. Profiling relied on immunoSEQ multiplex PCR, and the TCRdb table lists in-frame clones only, not all of them. In the table there are 2.3 million or so clones, 85% to 95% of which are singletons. Sequencing input: naive CD4+ T cells from PBMCs. Every receptor here comes from a man between 18 and 29 years old in good health. Some clones in this sample may be carry-over from other donors' samples. Both conserved end residues are part of each CDR3. The D gene is left open where the match is weak.

-	TRBV27	CASSLVRAAASEQYF
-	TRBV5-1	CASSSGHSLSDEQYF
-	TRBV15	CATSGGGIPTEAFF
TRBD1	TRBV18	CASSPQQQGANVGTYEQYF
TRBD1	TRBV28	CASSSRGQRDEKLFF
-	TRBV7-2	CASSLMTSNYGYTF
-	TRBV19	CASGRSSYNEQFF
-	TRBV7-9	CASSPFRVYEQYF
TRBD1	TRBV5-1	CASSWDRVQNEQFF
TRBD1	TRBV5-4	CASSLARGQETQYF
TRBD1	TRBV9	CASSGGTGHREQYF
-	TRBV7-3	CASSLGLGQFYGYTF
-	TRBV5-1	CASSPVAGSGTEAFF
-	TRBV28	CASSSVRSYNEQFF